This T cell receptor beta chain originates from a study of breast tumors, draining lymph nodes, adjacent tissues. Study-wide points: Most tumor T cells seemingly derive from lymph node, then expand in tumor. Tumors had less TCR diversity than lymph nodes, more than nontumor tissue. Tumor and nontumor repertoires were significantly more similar in luminal-like than in basal-like breast cancer.

A single record per CDR3 protein comes from TCRdb applying MiXCR to the multiplex PCR reads. This table holds approximately 180,000 distinct CDR3 sequences, about 34% found once. The CDR3 consists of 15 residues. The V end lost 5 bases, the J end lost 6 bases, and 18 bases lay between the germline ends. Germline V gives CDR1 MDHEN, CDR2 SYDVKM. The lymph nodes were axillary draining lymph nodes from breast cancer patients. This clonotype was observed many times. Its target is unknown. V is TRBV28 and J is TRBJ2-3; no firm D call. Source material: axillary lymph node tissue. This TCR was sampled from a female donor with breast cancer. Some clones in this sample may be carry-over from other donors' samples. The CDR3 loop reads CASSPDVRAWDTQYF. CDR3 bases: TGTGCCAGCAGTCCAGACGTCCGGGCCTGGGATACGCAGTATTTT.